What follows are 17 T cell receptor beta chains derived from one specimen sequenced in a study of T-cell memory formation after mild COVID-19. TCRdb independently ran MiXCR on the 5' RACE reads; one entry per CDR3 protein. The profile shows 400,000 or so distinct CDR3 sequences, roughly 20% of them singletons. The sample was PBMCs or a T cell subset sorted from them (not recorded which). The receptor source for this set is an adult woman who had mild COVID-19 (a few samples of this study predate the infection). Cell type and time point are not known.

The CDR3 region has the DNA TGTGCCAGCAGTGAAACTACGGGGGCCCCAGGGGATACGCAGTATTTT. Translated, it gives CASSETTGAPGDTQYF. This chain joins TRBV2 and TRBJ2-3, with D perhaps being TRBD1 or TRBD2 (6 bases each). Germline CDR1 and CDR2: SNHLY and FYNNEI. V was trimmed by 2 bases and J by 6 bases, leaving 18 bases between them. CDR3 length: 16 residues.

The V and J genes are TRBV11-1 and TRBJ2-2; 9 nucleotides match TRBD1. In germline, CDR1 is SGHAT, CDR2 FQDESV (reference sequence). The CDR3 totals 18 residues. The V and J ends lost 3 bases and 6 bases, in that order; junction bases with no gene match: 14. CDR3 amino acids: CASSFPPGTGIRPGELFF. DNA of the CDR3: TGTGCCAGCAGCTTCCCTCCCGGGACAGGGATCCGACCCGGGGAGCTGTTTTTT. Together with reference TRBV11-1 and TRBJ2-2, the CDR3 gives the full variable domain: EAEVAQSPRYKITEKSQAVAFWCDPISGHATLYWYRQILGQGPELLVQFQDESVVDDSQLPKDRFSAERLKGVDSTLKIQPAELGDSAMYLCASSFPPGTGIRPGELFFGEGSRLTVL.

This clonotype was seen more than once but under ten times. This sequence joins TRBV24-1 and TRBJ1-2; 9 bases fit TRBD1. Looked up from germline, CDR1 is KGHDR and CDR2 is SFDVKD. V dropped 7 bases and J dropped 4; count of bases not matched to a gene: 6. CDR3 size: 14 residues. The CDR3 DNA follows: TGTGCCACCAGCGTAGCGGACAGGGGCTATGGCTACACCTTC. Its translation is CATSVADRGYGYTF.

The chain recombines TRBV29-1 with TRBJ1-5; D unclear. Trimming removed 5 bases at V and 5 bases at J, with 13 bases between. This CDR3 comprises 13 residues. Germline V CDR1 and CDR2: SQVTM, ANQGSEA. CDR3 residues: CSVRTGNDQPQHF. CDR3 bases: TGCAGCGTTCGGACCGGGAACGATCAGCCCCAGCATTTT.

The rearrangement uses TRBV9 and TRBJ2-7; D gene ambiguous. The CDR3 is 15 residues long. V was trimmed by 1 base and J by 3 bases, leaving 14 bases between them. Per germline, CDR1 SGDLS and CDR2 YYNGEE. The CDR3 sequence is CASSVIPDAFYEQYF. The DNA for the CDR3 is TGTGCCAGCAGCGTAATACCGGACGCCTTCTACGAGCAGTACTTC. Supplemented by reference TRBV9 and TRBJ2-7, the full variable domain reads DSGVTQTPKHLITATGQRVTLRCSPRSGDLSVYWYQQSLDQGLQFLIQYYNGEERAKGNILERFSAQQFPDLHSELNLSSLELGDSALYFCASSVIPDAFYEQYFGPGTRLTVT.

This clonotype was detected only a few times. This rearrangement joins TRBV2 to TRBJ1-1; a possible D gene is TRBD1 (5 bases). Trimming stripped 8 bases from V and 1 base from J, with 17 bases between. Germline loops: CDR1 SNHLY, CDR2 FYNNEI. The CDR3 covers 15 residues. CDR3 sequence: CASEWGSTTNTEAFF. In nucleotides, the CDR3 is TGTGCCAGCGAATGGGGGTCTACCACGAACACTGAAGCTTTCTTT.

CDR3 in DNA: TGTGCCAGCAGCCTAGAACCGGGACCCTCAGCCAAGCAGTACTTC. Translated, it gives CASSLEPGPSAKQYF. The V gene is TRBV12-3 or TRBV12-4, the J gene TRBJ2-7; D is tentatively TRBD1 or TRBD2 (5 bases each). The CDR3 covers 15 residues. The V end lost 6 bases, the J end lost 8 bases, and 23 bases lay between the germline ends.

The rearrangement joins TRBV24-1 to TRBJ1-1; D unclear. V was cut by 10 bases and J by 7 bases, with 12 bases left in between. The CDR3 has 11 amino acids. Per the germline V gene, CDR1 is KGHDR and CDR2 is SFDVKD. CDR3 residues: CATNSGLEAFF. In DNA, the CDR3 is TGTGCCACGAATTCAGGTCTTGAAGCTTTCTTT.

This clonotype was seen a handful of times. The chain joins TRBV24-1 to TRBJ2-3; 7 bases match TRBD1. V was pared by 4 bases and J by 4 bases, with 4 bases of the junction left unmatched. CDR3 length equals 14 residues. Germline CDR1 and CDR2: KGHDR and SFDVKD. This CDR3 reads CATSELQGPDTQYF. DNA for the CDR3: TGTGCCACCAGTGAACTACAGGGGCCAGATACGCAGTATTTT.

J is TRBJ2-3 and V is TRBV4-1, with unresolved D. V gave up 0 bases and J gave up 1 base, with 8 bases separating them. The CDR3 is 15 residues long. CDR1 is MGHRA and CDR2 is YSYEKL in the germline V gene. CDR3 residues: CASSQDGAGTDTQYF. Here the CDR3 DNA reads TGCGCCAGCAGCCAAGATGGTGCGGGCACAGATACGCAGTATTTT.

The chain has TRBV12-3 or TRBV12-4 and TRBJ2-4, with 16 bases aligning to TRBD2. CDR3 length equals 17 residues. The V gene end was trimmed by 10 bases and the J gene end by 7 bases; junction bases not matched to a gene: 13. Here the CDR3 DNA reads TGTGCCACCAATTGGGGACTAGCGGGAGGGCCCGGGAACATTCAGTACTTC. Residues: CATNWGLAGGPGNIQYF.

The rearrangement links TRBV19 to TRBJ2-7, with D unresolved. CDR1 is LNHDA, CDR2 SQIVND, per germline (reference sequence). The CDR3 is 13 residues long. Trimming shortened V by 6 bases and J by 2 bases, and 11 bases separated the two germline ends. Written as DNA, the CDR3 is TGTGCCAGTAGCAATCAGGCAGCCTACGAGCAGTACTTC. Its translation: CASSNQAAYEQYF.

For this clonotype: This may stem from a read error, because a much larger clone lies one nucleotide away. V usage is TRBV7-3 and J usage is TRBJ2-1, with 13 bases matching TRBD2. Looked up from germline, CDR1 is SGHTA and CDR2 is FQGTGA. Unmatched junction bases numbered 3, after V lost 3 bases and J lost 7 bases. The CDR3 has 15 amino acids. The CDR3 coding sequence is TGTGCCAGCAGCTTCGGACTAGCGGGAGTGAATGAGCAGTTCTTC. Its protein product is CASSFGLAGVNEQFF.

This clonotype was observed a handful of times. This rearrangement joins TRBV12-3 or TRBV12-4 to TRBJ2-4; the match to TRBD1 covers 7 bases. Trimming cost V 2 bases and J 3 bases; bases outside gene matches: 13. This CDR3 is 18 amino acids long. The CDR3 DNA follows: TGTGCCAGCAGTTTAAGGTATAGGGGGCCGGAGGTCAAAAACATTCAGTACTTC. Translated, it gives CASSLRYRGPEVKNIQYF.

The chain recombines TRBV3-1 with TRBJ1-4; TRBD1 matches 7 bases. Germline V CDR1 and CDR2: LGHDT, YNNKEL (reference sequence). The ends lost 4 bases at V and 7 bases at J; junction bases unmatched: 18. This CDR3 region has 18 residues. As DNA, the CDR3 is TGTGCCAGCAGCCCATTGAACCCCCTTGGACAGGCTTTTGAAAAACTGTTTTTT. Translating it yields CASSPLNPLGQAFEKLFF.

This clonotype was counted only a few times. This chain joins TRBV12-3 or TRBV12-4 and TRBJ1-1; D not resolved. The V end lost 1 base, the J end lost 9 bases, and 18 bases lay between the germline ends. CDR3 size: 15 residues. CDR3 sequence (DNA): TGTGCCAGCAGTTTAGTGGCGAGGGATCGGACCAAAGCTTTCTTT. This codes for CASSLVARDRTKAFF.

The sample holds many counts of this clonotype. This chain joins TRBV7-2 and TRBJ1-2, with D uncertain. CDR1 is SGHTA, CDR2 FQGNSA, per germline. Deletions cut 2 bases from V and 3 bases from J, with 4 bases between. CDR3 length: 12 amino acids. The DNA of the CDR3 is TGTGCCAGCAGCTTAACTGACTATGGCTACACCTTC. Its translation: CASSLTDYGYTF.